Shown below are 21 T cell receptor beta chains from a single sample sequenced in a study of blood T cell repertoires in COVID-19. The assay was immunoSEQ multiplex PCR, and TCRdb's table has in-frame clones only and misses some. The data contain under 150,000 clones, approximately 81% of them singletons. Sequencing input: peripheral blood. The receptors stem from a man in his fifties or sixties with acute or convalescent COVID-19.

V gene TRBV9 combines with J gene TRBJ1-1; maybe TRBD1 (6 bases). Germline CDR1 is SGDLS and CDR2 is YYNGEE. CDR3 length equals 14 residues. The ends were cut back, 3 bases at V and 5 bases at J, with 14 bases in the middle. CDR3 DNA: TGTGCCAGCAGCGAGATACAGGGTAGGACTGAAGCTTTCTTT. Residues: CASSEIQGRTEAFF.

The genes are TRBV21-1 and TRBJ2-7; no check of the table's D call, TRBD1, against the DNA was made. TRBV21-1 is flagged as a pseudogene. The CDR3 spans 15 residues. As DNA, the CDR3 is TGTGCCAGCAGCAAACGTGGGCAGGGCGGTGGCGAGCAGTACGTC. Protein product: CASSKRGQGGGEQYV.

This clone was recorded only once. This sequence joins TRBV5-6 and TRBJ1-5; 7 bases are shared with TRBD1. In germline, CDR1 is SGHDT, CDR2 YYEEEE. This CDR3 has 13 residues. V lost 2 bases and J lost 12; bases outside the gene matches: 8. CDR3 region: CASSFLRGWDQHF. CDR3 in DNA: TGTGCCAGCAGCTTCCTCAGGGGGTGGGACCAGCATTTT.

The chain joins TRBV27 to TRBJ2-7; the D gene is possibly TRBD2 (6 bases). The V gene lost 4 bases and the J gene lost 7 bases, with 8 bases spanning the gap. Germline loops: CDR1 MNHEY, CDR2 SMNVEV (reference sequence). The CDR3 consists of 11 residues. The CDR3 here is CASSSGGEQYF. DNA of the CDR3: TGTGCCAGCAGTTCCGGAGGGGAGCAGTACTTC.

This rearrangement joins TRBV5-1 to TRBJ2-2; a possible D gene is TRBD2 (6 bases). V lost 7 bases, J lost 5 bases, and 12 bases lay in between. The CDR3 totals 13 residues. Germline CDR1 and CDR2: SGHRS and YFSETQ. The CDR3: CASWVAGTGELFF. The CDR3 DNA follows: TGCGCCAGCTGGGTGGCGGGAACCGGGGAGCTGTTTTTT.

This chain connects TRBV27 to TRBJ1-1; TRBD1 matches at 7 bases. J lost 4 bases, V lost 6 bases, and 8 bases had no gene match. Germline CDR1 MNHEY, CDR2 SMNVEV (reference sequence). The CDR3 length is 14 residues. CDR3 in DNA: TGTGCCAGCAGAGCCGACAGGGTAATCACTGAAGCTTTCTTT. It yields the protein CASRADRVITEAFF.

Only one count was recorded for this clone. The DNA of the CDR3 is TGTGCCAGTTTATCACTTGCGGGAGCCACTGAAGCTTTCTTT. It yields the protein CASLSLAGATEAFF. The chain recombines TRBV19 with TRBJ1-1; D gene ambiguous. The germline V gene encodes CDR1 LNHDA and CDR2 SQIVND (reference sequence). The V end was cut by 8 bases, the J end by 4 bases, with 17 bases between. This CDR3 is 14 amino acids long.

The J gene is TRBJ1-2, the V gene TRBV4-1, with 8 bases matching TRBD1. The CDR3 extends over 15 amino acids. Germline V CDR1 and CDR2: MGHRA, YSYEKL. V trimming: 0 bases; J trimming: 8 bases; junction bases outside the gene matches: 8. The CDR3 region is CASSQEFAGGDGYTF. DNA of the CDR3: TGCGCCAGCAGCCAAGAATTTGCAGGGGGCGACGGCTACACCTTC.

The chain has TRBV29-1 and TRBJ1-5, with a possible D match to TRBD1 (5 bases). The V and J ends lost 3 bases and 6 bases respectively, with 21 bases between them. Germline assignment: CDR1 SQVTM and CDR2 ANQGSEA. The CDR3 is 16 residues long. CDR3 loop: CSVELWEGQGPQPQHF. The CDR3 DNA sequence: TGCAGCGTTGAGCTATGGGAGGGGCAGGGCCCTCAGCCCCAGCATTTT.

The chain has TRBV5-6 and TRBJ2-1; D not certain. The CDR3 has 17 residues. In germline, CDR1 is SGHDT, CDR2 YYEEEE. V lost 2 bases to trimming and J lost 4 bases, with 19 bases between them. CDR3 sequence (DNA): TGTGCCAGCAGCTTCGGTTACAGCATTTGGGCTTACAATGAGCAGTTCTTC. Its protein is CASSFGYSIWAYNEQFF.

Here the CDR3 reads CASRKGGMNTEAFF. The CDR3 DNA sequence: TGTGCCAGCAGAAAGGGGGGGATGAACACTGAAGCTTTCTTT. The chain has TRBV7-8 and TRBJ1-1, with D possibly matching TRBD1 (6 bases). The V and J ends lost 6 bases and 0 bases respectively, with 11 bases between them. The length of the CDR3 is 14 residues. Germline assignment: CDR1 SGHVS and CDR2 FQNEAQ.

This chain links TRBV5-4 with TRBJ2-2, with TRBD1 identical over 8 bases. Germline trimming cut 4 bases from V and 2 bases from J; bases unmatched to any gene: 4. Germline assignment: CDR1 SGHNT and CDR2 YYREEE (reference sequence). The CDR3 spans 15 residues. CDR3 coding DNA: TGTGCCAGCAGCATCGGGACAGGAAACACCGGGGAGCTGTTTTTT. It codes for CASSIGTGNTGELFF.

This clone was seen only a few times. The J gene is TRBJ1-5, the V gene TRBV4-1; D is uncertain. There are 15 residues in the CDR3. Trimming took off 2 bases at V and 0 bases at J, with 8 bases between the two ends. Germline V gene sequence: CDR1 MGHRA, CDR2 YSYEKL. Written as DNA, the CDR3 is TGCGCCAGCAGCCAAAGCGGGTATAGCAATCAGCCCCAGCATTTT. Protein sequence: CASSQSGYSNQPQHF.

The chain is built from TRBV7-9 and TRBJ2-7; 9 nucleotides line up with TRBD2. V was clipped by 5 bases and J by 5 bases; unmatched bases: 13. Germline lookup yields CDR1 SEHNR and CDR2 FQNEAQ (reference sequence). CDR3 length equals 16 residues. CDR3: CASSALGLAGVHEQYF. CDR3 DNA: TGTGCCAGCAGCGCCCTGGGGTTAGCGGGGGTCCACGAGCAGTACTTC.

The chain has TRBV3-1 (or the pseudogene TRBV3-2) and TRBJ1-2, with 7 bases lining up with TRBD1. With 0 bases clipped from V and 8 bases from J, the junction kept 3 bases outside the gene matches. Germline V gene sequence: CDR1 LGHDT, CDR2 YNNKEL (reference sequence). This CDR3 has 13 residues. CDR3 sequence: CASSQERGRGYTF. The CDR3, as DNA: TGTGCCAGCAGCCAAGAAAGGGGGCGCGGCTACACCTTC.

The V gene is TRBV12-3 or TRBV12-4, the J gene TRBJ2-2; D may be TRBD1 (5 bases). The CDR3 sequence is 13 residues long. The V end lost 6 bases, the J end lost 6 bases, and 11 bases lay between the germline ends. DNA for the CDR3: TGTGCCAGCAGGGAAGGGGTCGCCGGGGAGCTGTTTTTT. Translated, it gives CASREGVAGELFF.

The chain links TRBV10-2 to TRBJ2-3; D remains unclear. The ends were cut back, 0 bases at V and 7 bases at J, with 5 bases in the middle. There are 12 residues in the CDR3. The germline V gene has CDR1 WSHSY and CDR2 SAAADI. CDR3 nucleotide sequence: TGCGCCAGCAGTGAGTCGAGGCATACGCAGTATTTT. It encodes CASSESRHTQYF.

V usage is TRBV4-1 and J usage is TRBJ1-2, with 8 bases lining up with TRBD1. This CDR3 has 14 amino acids. CDR1 MGHRA and CDR2 YSYEKL come from the germline V gene. V trimming: 2 bases; J trimming: 8 bases; junction bases outside the gene matches: 7. This CDR3 reads CASSQLQGAKGYTF. CDR3 bases: TGCGCCAGCAGCCAATTGCAGGGGGCGAAGGGCTACACCTTC.

J is TRBJ2-5 and V is TRBV6-2 or TRBV6-3; D possibly corresponds to TRBD1 (6 bases). CDR3 size: 13 residues. From germline, CDR1 is MNHEY and CDR2 SVGEGT. The V gene lost 2 bases and the J gene lost 9 bases, with 13 bases spanning the gap. In DNA, the CDR3 is TGTGCCAGCAGTTACGCAGGGGTGGAGGCCCAGTACTTC. Protein product: CASSYAGVEAQYF.

The chain recombines TRBV28 with TRBJ1-4; 10 positions match TRBD1. Germline assignment: CDR1 MDHEN and CDR2 SYDVKM. The CDR3 contains 15 residues. J gave up 8 bases and V 5 bases, and 8 bases lay outside the gene matches. DNA of the CDR3: TGTGCCAGCAGTGTCCCCGGGACAGGGGCGGAAAAACTGTTTTTT. This gives the protein CASSVPGTGAEKLFF. Using reference TRBV28 and TRBJ1-4 for the parts outside the CDR3, the full variable domain is DVKVTQSSRYLVKRTGEKVFLECVQDMDHENMFWYRQDPGLGLRLIYFSYDVKMKEKGDIPEGYSVSREKKERFSLILESASTNQTSMYLCASSVPGTGAEKLFFGSGTQLSVL.

The chain uses TRBV7-8 and TRBJ2-3, with D tentatively TRBD2 (6 bases). The CDR3 has 12 residues. Germline V gives CDR1 SGHVS, CDR2 FQNEAQ. Trimming pared 2 bases from V and 10 bases from J, leaving 10 bases between. CDR3 residues: CASSLRAGSQYF. In nucleotides, the CDR3 is TGTGCCAGCAGCTTAAGGGCGGGGTCGCAGTATTTT.